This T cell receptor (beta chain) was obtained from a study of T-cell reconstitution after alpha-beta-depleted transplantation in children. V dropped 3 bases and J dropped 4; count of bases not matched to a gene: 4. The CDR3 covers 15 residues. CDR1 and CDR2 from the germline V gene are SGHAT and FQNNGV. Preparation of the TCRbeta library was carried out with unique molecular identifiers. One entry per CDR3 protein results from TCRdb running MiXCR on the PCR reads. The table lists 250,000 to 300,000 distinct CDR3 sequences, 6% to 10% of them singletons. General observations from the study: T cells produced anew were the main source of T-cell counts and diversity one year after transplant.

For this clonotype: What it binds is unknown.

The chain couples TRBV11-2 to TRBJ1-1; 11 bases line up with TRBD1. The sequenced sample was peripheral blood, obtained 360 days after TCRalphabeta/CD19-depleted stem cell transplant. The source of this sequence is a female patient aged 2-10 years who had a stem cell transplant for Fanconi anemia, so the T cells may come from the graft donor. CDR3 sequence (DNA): TGTGCCAGCAGCTTTTCCGGGACAGGGGGCACTGAAGCTTTCTTT. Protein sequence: CASSFSGTGGTEAFF.